This passage covers 4 T cell receptor beta chains from one sample sequenced in a study of human T cells and chemical hapten exposure (dated by TCRdb to 2020 to 2023). The time point label, read with the paper, signifies: pre-sensitization, week 0. The sample's treatment or condition, from its label and the paper: therapeutic diphenylcyclopropenone sensitization with weekly scalp DPC. Library preparation was by RACE. These reads were obtained on a NextSeq 500. TCRdb ran its own pipeline on the public reads, namely fastp trimming at Q25 and MiXCR clone calling, and kept in-frame beta chains. Every entry covers one CDR3 protein and lists the most common genes and DNA from its rows. The sample table contains about 90,000 distinct CDR3 sequences; only one count was recorded for around 7.9% of them. 2.6% of the sample is held by the ten biggest clonotypes. The sample was whole blood, taken in connection with sensitization to the hapten diphenylcyclopropenone (DPC). The receptors were gathered from a man aged 40-49 years with alopecia areata. Some clones in this sample may be carry-over from other donors' samples.

This clonotype was seen a handful of times. The V and J genes are TRBV3-1 and TRBJ2-7; TRBD2 aligns across 9 bases. The CDR3 spans 15 residues. Unmatched junction bases numbered 9, after V lost 3 bases and J lost 6 bases. Germline V CDR1 and CDR2: LGHDT, YNNKEL (reference sequence). CDR3 nucleotide sequence: TGTGCCAGCAGCCAGTGGGGAGCGGGAGGTTCCGAGCAGTACTTC. Encoded protein: CASSQWGAGGSEQYF.

This clonotype was observed many times. The chain employs TRBV24-1 and TRBJ2-2; D is undetermined. Germline lookup yields CDR1 KGHDR and CDR2 SFDVKD. The V gene lost 0 bases and the J gene lost 1 base, with 8 bases spanning the gap. CDR3 length: 16 residues. CDR3 bases: TGTGCCACCAGTGATTTGAACAGAGAGAACACCGGGGAGCTGTTTTTT. Translation gives CATSDLNRENTGELFF.

The rearrangement links TRBV7-2 to TRBJ1-2; TRBD1 is a possible D gene (5 bases). Looked up from germline, CDR1 is SGHTA and CDR2 is FQGNSA. The CDR3 loop spans 14 amino acids. V was cut by 5 bases and J by 6 bases, with 16 bases left in between. The CDR3 loop is CASSASGAGDGYTF. The DNA of the CDR3 is TGTGCCAGCAGCGCTTCAGGAGCGGGGGATGGCTACACCTTC.

This clonotype was detected a few times. The chain has TRBV7-9 and TRBJ2-5; TRBD2 aligns across 8 bases. Trimming removed 5 bases from V and 7 bases from J; junction bases left unmatched: 18. The germline V gene has CDR1 SEHNR and CDR2 FQNEAQ (reference sequence). The CDR3 consists of 17 residues. CDR3 loop: CASSPQGVSGKRLTQYF. CDR3 nucleotide sequence: TGTGCCAGCAGCCCCCAAGGCGTTAGCGGGAAGAGGTTGACCCAGTACTTC.